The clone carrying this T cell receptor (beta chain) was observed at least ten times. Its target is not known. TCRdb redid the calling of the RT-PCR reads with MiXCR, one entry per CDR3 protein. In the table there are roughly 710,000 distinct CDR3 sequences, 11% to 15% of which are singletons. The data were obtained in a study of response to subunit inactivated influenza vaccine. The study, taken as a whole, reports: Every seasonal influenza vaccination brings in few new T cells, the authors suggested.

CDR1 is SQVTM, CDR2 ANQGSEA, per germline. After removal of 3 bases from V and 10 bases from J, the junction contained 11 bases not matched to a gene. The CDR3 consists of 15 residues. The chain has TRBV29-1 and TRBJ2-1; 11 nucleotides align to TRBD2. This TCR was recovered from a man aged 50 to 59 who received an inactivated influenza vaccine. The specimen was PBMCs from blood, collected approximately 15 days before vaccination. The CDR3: CSVELIAGGRGEQFF. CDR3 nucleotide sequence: TGCAGCGTTGAGTTAATAGCGGGAGGGCGTGGGGAGCAGTTCTTC.